This passage covers 7 T cell receptor beta chains from one sample sequenced in a study of blood T cells in healthy people across ages. A second 7 to 11 cycle PCR used barcoded and J-beta primers. TCRdb passed the 5' RACE reads through MiXCR, listing each CDR3 protein once. The table has approximately 880,000 distinct CDR3 sequences, around 48% seen once; the top ten hold roughly 13%. Sequencing used blood. The receptors here all came from a man in his thirties or forties in good health.

The rearrangement joins TRBV7-8 to TRBJ2-2; 7 nucleotides agree with TRBD2. In germline, CDR1 is SGHVS, CDR2 FQNEAQ. The CDR3 extends over 17 amino acids. After removal of 5 bases from V and 0 bases from J, the junction contained 9 bases not matched to a gene. This CDR3 reads CASSPVRGLSNTGELFF. CDR3 bases: TGTGCCAGCAGCCCCGTGCGGGGACTATCGAACACCGGGGAGCTGTTTTTT.

The chain recombines TRBV2 with TRBJ2-7; no definite D call. The CDR3 sequence is 14 residues long. Looked up from germline, CDR1 is SNHLY and CDR2 is FYNNEI. V was pared by 6 bases and J by 2 bases, with 14 bases between. The CDR3 DNA reads TGTGCCAGCAGGGTGGAATTCGTCGCCTACGAGCAGTACTTC. Its translation is CASRVEFVAYEQYF.

CDR3 nucleotides: TGTGCCAGCAGTGCCCTCGGGCTAGCGGGGAATATAGATACGCAGTATTTT. It codes for CASSALGLAGNIDTQYF. The gene calls are TRBV2 and TRBJ2-3; 9 bases are a match to TRBD2. This CDR3 has 17 residues. Trimming cost V 4 bases and J 5 bases; bases outside gene matches: 13. The germline V gene has CDR1 SNHLY and CDR2 FYNNEI.

This clonotype occurred once. The chain uses TRBV27 and TRBJ1-4; 10 bases match TRBD1. The CDR3 extends over 15 amino acids. V dropped 8 bases and J dropped 1; count of bases not matched to a gene: 4. The germline V gene has CDR1 MNHEY and CDR2 SMNVEV (reference sequence). The CDR3 protein is CASRDRGRTNEKLFF. In DNA, the CDR3 is TGTGCCAGCCGGGACAGGGGAAGAACTAATGAAAAACTGTTTTTT.

The chain uses TRBV12-3 or TRBV12-4 and TRBJ2-3, with 10 nucleotides matching TRBD2. The CDR3 has 15 amino acids. V was pared by 5 bases and J by 4 bases, with 6 bases of the junction left unmatched. The DNA of the CDR3 is TGTGCCAGCAGTGAACTAGCGGGGAGGGCAGATACGCAGTATTTT. Translation gives CASSELAGRADTQYF.

This chain connects TRBV7-3 to TRBJ2-1; no reliable D call. Trimming cost V 5 bases and J 10 bases, with 15 bases left between them. CDR1 is SGHTA and CDR2 is FQGTGA in the germline V gene. The CDR3 extends over 13 amino acids. The DNA for the CDR3 is TGTGCCAGCAGCCCGAATACGAGACGAGAGCAGTTCTTC. This sequence encodes CASSPNTRREQFF.

This clonotype has just a few counts. The chain combines TRBV4-2 with TRBJ2-4, with 7 positions matching TRBD1. The end of the DNA aligns better with TRBJ2-7, so the J call may be wrong. The V gene's germline CDR1 is LGHNA and CDR2 YNFKEQ. The CDR3 totals 14 residues. The DNA for the CDR3 is TGTGCCAGCAGCCATGGGACAGAGACCTACGAGCAGTACTTC. The encoded protein is CASSHGTETYEQYF.